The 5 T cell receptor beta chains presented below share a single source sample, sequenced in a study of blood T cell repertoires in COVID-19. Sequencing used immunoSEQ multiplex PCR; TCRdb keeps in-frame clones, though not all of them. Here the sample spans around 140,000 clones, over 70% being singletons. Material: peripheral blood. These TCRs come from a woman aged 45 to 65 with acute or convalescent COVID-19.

The CDR3 reads CASQGFLNTEAFF. CDR3 bases: TGTGCCAGCCAGGGGTTTTTGAACACTGAAGCTTTCTTT. The chain has TRBV25-1 and TRBJ1-1, with D perhaps matching TRBD1 (6 bases). The CDR3 consists of 13 residues. Per the germline V gene, CDR1 is MGHDK and CDR2 is SYGVNS. V lost 8 bases and J 0 bases, leaving 10 bases between the germline ends.

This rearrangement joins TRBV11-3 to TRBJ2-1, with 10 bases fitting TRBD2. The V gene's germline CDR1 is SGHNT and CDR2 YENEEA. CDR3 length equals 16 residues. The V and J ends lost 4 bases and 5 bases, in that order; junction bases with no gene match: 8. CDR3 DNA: TGTGCCAGCAGCTCCTTAGCGGGAGGTACTAACAATGAGCAGTTCTTC. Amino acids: CASSSLAGGTNNEQFF. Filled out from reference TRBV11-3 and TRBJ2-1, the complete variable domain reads EAGVVQSPRYKIIEKKQPVAFWCNPISGHNTLYWYLQNLGQGPELLIRYENEEAVDDSQLPKDRFSAERLKGVDSTLKIQPAELGDSAVYLCASSSLAGGTNNEQFFGPGTRLTVL.

The CDR3 nucleotides read TGTGCCAGCAGCCCAGGGTTCAATCAGCCCCAGCATTTT. Its protein is CASSPGFNQPQHF. The chain recombines TRBV7-9 with TRBJ1-5; a possible D gene is TRBD1 (5 bases). This CDR3 is 13 amino acids long. Per germline, CDR1 SEHNR and CDR2 FQNEAQ (reference sequence). Trimming left V 5 bases short and J 3 bases short, with 8 bases between. The whole variable domain, filled in from reference TRBV7-9 and TRBJ1-5, reads DTGVSQNPRHKITKRGQNVTFRCDPISEHNRLYWYRQTLGQGPEFLTYFQNEAQLEKSRLLSDRFSAERPKGSFSTLEIQRTEQGDSAMYLCASSPGFNQPQHFGDGTRLSIL.

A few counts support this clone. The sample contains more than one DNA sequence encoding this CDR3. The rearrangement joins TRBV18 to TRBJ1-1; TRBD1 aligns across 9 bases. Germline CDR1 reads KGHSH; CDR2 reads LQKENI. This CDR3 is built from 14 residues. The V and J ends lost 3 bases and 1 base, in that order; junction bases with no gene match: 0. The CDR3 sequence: CASSPGQGNTEAFF. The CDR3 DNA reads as TGTGCCAGCTCACCGGGACAGGGGAACACTGAAGCTTTCTTT.

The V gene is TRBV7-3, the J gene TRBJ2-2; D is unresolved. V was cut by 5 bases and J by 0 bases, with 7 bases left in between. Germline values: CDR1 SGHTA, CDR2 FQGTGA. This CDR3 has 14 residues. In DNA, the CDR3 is TGTGCCAGCAGCCCACAAGCGAACACCGGGGAGCTGTTTTTT. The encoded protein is CASSPQANTGELFF. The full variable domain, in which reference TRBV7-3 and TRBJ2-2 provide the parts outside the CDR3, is GAGVSQTPSNKVTEKGKYVELRCDPISGHTALYWYRQSLGQGPEFLIYFQGTGAADDSGLPNDRFFAVRPEGSVSTLKIQRTERGDSAVYLCASSPQANTGELFFGEGSRLTVL.